The 18 T cell receptor beta chains in this list originate from one sample, sequenced in a study of human T cells and chemical hapten exposure. TCRdb reanalysed the RACE reads using MiXCR and keeps one entry per CDR3 protein. The profile covers 150,000 to 200,000 distinct CDR3 sequences, with roughly 30% appearing a single time and just under 3% taken by the ten largest. Regarding time point: pre-sensitization, week 0. Stated treatment: therapeutic diphenylcyclopropenone sensitization with weekly scalp DPC. Source: whole blood, taken in connection with sensitization to the hapten diphenylcyclopropenone (DPC). These receptors were taken from a woman aged 25 to 45 with alopecia areata. Some clones in this sample may be carry-over from other donors' samples.

This clonotype was counted a few times. The rearrangement uses TRBV7-2 and TRBJ2-5; the match to TRBD1 covers 8 bases. With V trimmed by 0 bases and J by 5 bases, 8 bases remained unmatched. In germline, CDR1 is SGHTA, CDR2 FQGNSA. CDR3 length equals 16 residues. The CDR3 spells CASSLAVSGGAETQYF. CDR3 bases: TGTGCCAGCAGCTTAGCGGTGTCAGGGGGCGCGGAGACCCAGTACTTC.

The gene calls are TRBV11-3 and TRBJ1-2, with TRBD1 identical over 7 bases. Trimming cost V 1 base and J 5 bases; bases outside gene matches: 13. The CDR3 runs 17 residues. Per germline, CDR1 SGHNT and CDR2 YENEEA. This chain's CDR3 is CASSLGPSGRGAYGYTF. The CDR3 DNA reads TGTGCCAGCAGCTTAGGGCCCTCGGGCAGGGGGGCGTATGGCTACACCTTC.

The chain recombines TRBV20-1 with TRBJ1-2, with D unclear. Per the germline V gene, CDR1 is DFQATT and CDR2 is SNEGSKA (reference sequence). The ends were cut back, 6 bases at V and 1 base at J, with 12 bases in the middle. The CDR3 sequence is 13 residues long. CDR3 amino acids: CSAAGTVNYGYTF. The CDR3 DNA follows: TGCAGTGCGGCCGGAACAGTTAACTATGGCTACACCTTC.

The sample holds many counts of this clonotype. This rearrangement joins TRBV2 to TRBJ1-1; D might be TRBD1 (6 bases). This CDR3 contains 13 residues. Per germline, CDR1 SNHLY and CDR2 FYNNEI. V was shortened by 5 bases and J by 5 bases, with 12 bases between the two germline ends. In nucleotides, the CDR3 is TGTGCCAGCAGTTACAGGGCTGGGACTGAAGCTTTCTTT. Protein sequence: CASSYRAGTEAFF.

In its sample, this clonotype was seen a few times. The gene calls are TRBV29-1 and TRBJ1-1; D not resolved. The V gene's germline CDR1 is SQVTM and CDR2 ANQGSEA. The V gene lost 4 bases and the J gene lost 1 base, with 19 bases spanning the gap. The CDR3 totals 16 residues. The CDR3 bases are TGCAGCGTTGGGGAATTCCTCATTTTAGGGAACACTGAAGCTTTCTTT. This encodes CSVGEFLILGNTEAFF.

This clonotype came up a few times. This chain joins TRBV6-5 and TRBJ1-4; TRBD1 agrees at 8 bases. This CDR3 comprises 13 residues. The germline gives CDR1 MNHEY, CDR2 SVGAGI. V gave up 4 bases and J gave up 11 bases; unmatched junction bases: 6. CDR3 sequence (DNA): TGTGCCAGCAGTTGGACAGGGTCGGGGAAACTGTTTTTT. As protein: CASSWTGSGKLFF.

The chain employs TRBV2 and TRBJ2-5, with 7 bases fitting TRBD2. Unmatched junction bases numbered 4, after V lost 3 bases and J lost 0 bases. The germline CDR1 and CDR2 sequences are SNHLY and FYNNEI. This CDR3 has 15 amino acids. This CDR3 reads CASSDALADQETQYF. The DNA of the CDR3 is TGTGCCAGCAGTGACGCTCTAGCGGACCAAGAGACCCAGTACTTC.

V gene TRBV27 combines with J gene TRBJ1-1; a possible D gene is TRBD1 (5 bases). V lost 7 bases and J lost 4, with 7 bases in between. The CDR3 sequence is 11 residues long. The germline CDR1 and CDR2 sequences are MNHEY and SMNVEV (reference sequence). CDR3 loop: CASIGATEAFF. The DNA of the CDR3 is TGTGCCAGCATTGGGGCCACTGAAGCTTTCTTT.

The chain joins TRBV14 to TRBJ2-3; 8 bases are a match to TRBD2. V was clipped by 0 bases and J by 13 bases; unmatched bases: 6. CDR1 and CDR2 (germline): SGHDN, FVKESK. The CDR3 length is 13 residues. The CDR3 spells CASSQEIYGREYF. The CDR3 DNA sequence: TGTGCCAGCAGCCAAGAAATTTACGGGAGGGAGTATTTT.

This clonotype appeared a few times. The CDR3 DNA reads TGCAGTGCTAGAGACAGGAGCGGGAGTTGGGCCTACGAGCAGTACTTC. It codes for CSARDRSGSWAYEQYF. The chain joins TRBV20-1 to TRBJ2-7, with TRBD2 matching over 8 bases. Germline loops: CDR1 DFQATT, CDR2 SNEGSKA (reference sequence). V was pared by 0 bases and J by 2 bases, with 9 bases of the junction left unmatched. This CDR3 region has 16 residues.

V is TRBV2 and J is TRBJ1-1; D possibly corresponds to TRBD1 (6 bases). Germline CDR1 reads SNHLY; CDR2 reads FYNNEI. The CDR3 consists of 14 residues. The germline V and J ends were trimmed by 6 bases and 3 bases, with 14 bases remaining between them. CDR3 sequence reads: CASSPQGTDTEAFF. The CDR3 region has the DNA TGTGCCAGCAGCCCACAGGGTACCGACACTGAAGCTTTCTTT. The full variable domain, with the rest looked up from reference TRBV2 and TRBJ1-1, is EPEVTQTPSHQVTQMGQEVILRCVPISNHLYFYWYRQILGQKVEFLVSFYNNEISEKSEIFDDQFSVERPDGSNFTLKIRSTKLEDSAMYFCASSPQGTDTEAFFGQGTRLTVV.

This clonotype appeared a few times. This sequence joins TRBV6-2 or TRBV6-3 and TRBJ1-5; 9 bases are shared with TRBD1. CDR1 and CDR2 from the germline V gene are MNHEY and SVGEGT. CDR3 size: 14 residues. V shed 8 bases, J shed 2 bases, and the junction held 4 bases outside the gene matches. The CDR3 DNA reads as TGTGCCAGCGACTGGACAGGGGGCAATCAGCCCCAGCATTTT. Amino acids: CASDWTGGNQPQHF.

The CDR3 coding sequence is TGTGCCAGCATGCCCCCGGGCAGGCCCTTGGGTGAAGCTTTCTTT. Translation: CASMPPGRPLGEAFF. The V and J genes are TRBV6-2 or TRBV6-3 and TRBJ1-1; D gene uncertain. V was trimmed by 7 bases and J by 7 bases, leaving 22 bases between them. The CDR3 extends over 15 amino acids. Germline CDR1 MNHEY, CDR2 SVGEGT.

V and J are TRBV20-1 and TRBJ2-7; tentatively, D is TRBD2 (5 bases). V was trimmed by 3 bases and J by 6 bases, leaving 18 bases between them. From germline, CDR1 is DFQATT and CDR2 SNEGSKA (reference sequence). The CDR3 extends over 14 amino acids. CDR3 in amino acids: CSASRPGIGSEQYF. Here the CDR3 DNA reads TGCAGTGCTAGCCGACCGGGGATAGGATCCGAGCAGTACTTC.

The rearrangement joins TRBV4-2 to TRBJ1-1, with D perhaps matching TRBD1 (6 bases). V was pared by 0 bases and J by 2 bases, with 13 bases between. Germline lookup yields CDR1 LGHNA and CDR2 YNFKEQ. The CDR3 length is 16 residues. For the CDR3, the DNA is TGTGCCAGCAGCCAAGATAGGGGGGGGCAAAACACTGAAGCTTTCTTT. It codes for CASSQDRGGQNTEAFF.

The V call is TRBV6-4, the J call TRBJ2-2; D is undetermined. Trimming removed 3 bases at V and 6 bases at J, with 8 bases between. The CDR3 spans 13 residues. The germline V gene has CDR1 MRHNA and CDR2 SNTAGT. The CDR3 is CASSEGQPGELFF. For the CDR3, the DNA is TGTGCCAGCAGTGAAGGCCAGCCCGGGGAGCTGTTTTTT.

The V call is TRBV9, the J call TRBJ1-1; TRBD1 aligns across 9 bases. CDR3 length: 17 residues. Germline lookup yields CDR1 SGDLS and CDR2 YYNGEE. V lost 0 bases, J lost 0 bases, and 6 bases stayed unmatched. CDR3 coding DNA: TGTGCCAGCAGCGTAGGACCACAGGGGGCAGTGAACACTGAAGCTTTCTTT. It codes for CASSVGPQGAVNTEAFF.

CDR3 bases: TGTGCCAGCTACAGGGACAGGGGAAATTCACCCCTCCACTTT. Its protein product is CASYRDRGNSPLHF. V gene TRBV2 combines with J gene TRBJ1-6, with 10 bases that match TRBD1. This CDR3 contains 14 residues. CDR1 is SNHLY and CDR2 is FYNNEI in the germline V gene. V gave up 8 bases and J gave up 7 bases; unmatched junction bases: 5. The full variable domain, its missing parts supplied by reference TRBV2 and TRBJ1-6, is EPEVTQTPSHQVTQMGQEVILRCVPISNHLYFYWYRQILGQKVEFLVSFYNNEISEKSEIFDDQFSVERPDGSNFTLKIRSTKLEDSAMYFCASYRDRGNSPLHFGNGTRLTVT.